Included here is one T cell receptor beta chain sequence, with context. What it binds is unknown. Through template switching, a universal primer site was introduced, and the cDNA contained unique molecular identifiers. MiXCR was run by TCRdb on the 5' RACE reads, yielding one entry per CDR3 protein. The sample lists about 570,000 distinct CDR3 sequences, nearly 10% seen once, with around 3% in the top ten. The source of the sample is a study of identical twins. Study-wide results and caveats: Cross-sectional statistical analysis was relied on for the conclusions, without the same donors being followed. In zero-insertion analyses, partial confounding could arise from invariant MAIT and iNKT cells.

Trimming took 5 bases from V and 2 from J, leaving 17 bases between them. Germline V CDR1 and CDR2: SGHTA, FQGNSA. This CDR3 has 16 amino acids. These data also featured in a second study, about yellow fever vaccine responses in identical twins.

The chain links TRBV7-2 to TRBJ2-3; the D gene is possibly TRBD2 (7 bases). Sample: PBMCs. This TCR derives from a young woman in good health. CDR3 bases: TGTGCCAGCAGCAAGGGGGGGAAAGGGGCCACAGATACGCAGTATTTT. Encoded protein: CASSKGGKGATDTQYF.